A selection of T cell receptor beta chains follows, all from one sample in a study of T-cell reconstitution after alpha-beta-depleted transplantation in children. MiXCR, run by TCRdb on the PCR reads, gives a single entry per CDR3 protein. The sample has around 380,000 distinct CDR3 sequences; around 9.9% are singletons. The sample consisted of PBMCs from the stem cell graft donor, taken from the stem cell graft. The receptor set was obtained from a human donor who donated a stem cell graft to a child with acute myeloid leukemia. Each CDR3 is given with its conserved first and last residue. A D gene is named only where the DNA matches it firmly. The listing skips clone size in some rows; elsewhere it reads once, few, many or a size class.

v_gene: TRBV9
len: 19
j_gene: TRBJ2-3
d_gene: .
abundance: .
CDR3aa: CASSVVGIGSGGGEDTQYF
CDR3nt: TGTGCCAGCAGCGTAGTAGGTATCGGGTCGGGAGGGGGCGAAGATACGCAGTATTTT

v_gene: TRBV29-1
len: 13
j_gene: TRBJ1-5
d_gene: .
abundance: few
CDR3aa: CSVGATRNQPQHF
CDR3nt: TGCAGCGTTGGAGCTACCCGCAATCAGCCCCAGCATTTT

v_gene: TRBV3-1
len: 17
j_gene: TRBJ2-7
d_gene: .
abundance: .
CDR3aa: CASSQDSSFNAPEEQYF
CDR3nt: TGTGCCAGCAGCCAAGATTCGAGCTTCAACGCCCCGGAGGAGCAGTACTTC

v_gene: TRBV12-3/TRBV12-4
len: 12
j_gene: TRBJ2-7
d_gene: .
abundance: .
CDR3aa: CASRTRSYEQYF
CDR3nt: TGTGCCAGCAGAACGAGATCCTACGAGCAGTACTTC

v_gene: TRBV18
len: 15
j_gene: TRBJ2-4
d_gene: TRBD1
abundance: many
CDR3aa: CASSSPGQGANIQYF
CDR3nt: TGTGCCAGCTCATCACCGGGACAGGGGGCGAACATTCAGTACTTC

v_gene: TRBV5-1
len: 14
j_gene: TRBJ2-5
d_gene: .
abundance: many
CDR3aa: CASRSGGAGETQYF
CDR3nt: TGCGCCAGCAGGTCCGGGGGCGCGGGGGAGACCCAGTACTTC

v_gene: TRBV7-3
len: 16
j_gene: TRBJ1-1
d_gene: .
abundance: .
CDR3aa: CASSPHRAGRSTEAFF
CDR3nt: TGTGCCAGCAGCCCCCACAGGGCAGGGAGGTCCACTGAAGCTTTCTTT

v_gene: TRBV7-2
len: 16
j_gene: TRBJ2-1
d_gene: TRBD2
abundance: few
CDR3aa: CASSPSTSGPYNEQFF
CDR3nt: TGTGCCAGCAGCCCCTCCACTAGCGGGCCCTACAATGAGCAGTTCTTC

v_gene: TRBV3-1
len: 16
j_gene: TRBJ2-3
d_gene: TRBD1
abundance: many
CDR3aa: CASREGQGSSTDTQYF
CDR3nt: TGTGCCAGCAGGGAAGGACAGGGGTCCAGCACAGATACGCAGTATTTT

v_gene: TRBV5-1
len: 15
j_gene: TRBJ2-1
d_gene: TRBD2
abundance: few
CDR3aa: CASRRLAGVRVEQFF
CDR3nt: TGCGCCAGCAGGAGACTAGCGGGAGTCAGGGTTGAGCAGTTCTTC

v_gene: TRBV6-2/TRBV6-3
len: 13
j_gene: TRBJ1-5
d_gene: .
abundance: .
CDR3aa: CASSYPVGQPQHF
CDR3nt: TGTGCCAGCAGTTACCCGGTAGGGCAGCCCCAGCATTTT

v_gene: TRBV4-2
len: 14
j_gene: TRBJ2-1
d_gene: .
abundance: .
CDR3aa: CASSPVVSYNEQFF
CDR3nt: TGTGCCAGCAGCCCCGTGGTCAGCTACAATGAGCAGTTCTTC

v_gene: TRBV27
len: 16
j_gene: TRBJ2-6
d_gene: .
abundance: many
CDR3aa: CASSFERGSGANVLTF
CDR3nt: TGTGCCAGCAGTTTTGAACGGGGCTCTGGGGCCAACGTCCTGACTTTC

v_gene: TRBV7-9
len: 15
j_gene: TRBJ2-3
d_gene: TRBD1
abundance: many
CDR3aa: CASSTRQGSTDTQYF
CDR3nt: TGTGCCAGCAGCACCCGACAGGGATCGACAGATACGCAGTATTTT

v_gene: TRBV27
len: 16
j_gene: TRBJ2-5
d_gene: .
abundance: few
CDR3aa: CASSNPRAASQETQYF
CDR3nt: TGTGCCAGCAGTAATCCCCGGGCCGCCTCCCAAGAGACCCAGTACTTC

v_gene: TRBV19
len: 16
j_gene: TRBJ2-1
d_gene: .
abundance: .
CDR3aa: CASSMKGGLGYNEQFF
CDR3nt: TGTGCCAGTAGTATGAAGGGGGGTTTGGGCTACAATGAGCAGTTCTTC

v_gene: TRBV12-3/TRBV12-4
len: 15
j_gene: TRBJ2-1
d_gene: TRBD2
abundance: many
CDR3aa: CASSLLRGSHNEQFF
CDR3nt: TGTGCCAGCAGTTTACTCCGCGGGAGCCACAATGAGCAGTTCTTC

v_gene: TRBV5-1
len: 16
j_gene: TRBJ1-2
d_gene: .
abundance: few
CDR3aa: CASSVHTGYGRSGYTF
CDR3nt: TGCGCCAGCAGCGTCCATACCGGATATGGGAGGTCTGGCTACACCTTC

v_gene: TRBV18
len: 14
j_gene: TRBJ2-1
d_gene: .
abundance: .
CDR3aa: CASSPGGAEGEQFF
CDR3nt: TGTGCCAGCTCACCGGGGGGGGCGGAAGGTGAGCAGTTCTTC

v_gene: TRBV4-1
len: 17
j_gene: TRBJ2-7
d_gene: .
abundance: .
CDR3aa: CASSQPNCCPFSYEQYF
CDR3nt: TGCGCCAGCAGCCAGCCGAACTGCTGCCCTTTCTCCTACGAGCAGTACTTC

v_gene: TRBV7-2
len: 13
j_gene: TRBJ1-6
d_gene: .
abundance: few
CDR3aa: CASSLTGYSPLHF
CDR3nt: TGTGCCAGCAGCTTAACTGGGTATTCACCCCTCCACTTT

v_gene: TRBV10-2
len: 13
j_gene: TRBJ1-1
d_gene: .
abundance: .
CDR3aa: CASSAVTNTEAFF
CDR3nt: TGCGCCAGCAGTGCAGTGACCAACACTGAAGCTTTCTTT

v_gene: TRBV7-2
len: 15
j_gene: TRBJ2-3
d_gene: .
abundance: .
CDR3aa: CASSPGLLRTDTQYF
CDR3nt: TGTGCCAGCAGCCCTGGACTCCTCCGCACAGATACGCAGTATTTT

v_gene: TRBV20-1
len: 15
j_gene: TRBJ1-2
d_gene: TRBD1
abundance: few
CDR3aa: CSARRDGTGGYGYTF
CDR3nt: TGCAGTGCCCGAAGAGATGGGACAGGGGGCTATGGCTACACCTTC

v_gene: TRBV6-1
len: 15
j_gene: TRBJ1-5
d_gene: .
abundance: few
CDR3aa: CASSNRDGLTQPQHF
CDR3nt: TGTGCCAGCTCCAATAGGGACGGTCTCACCCAGCCCCAGCATTTT

v_gene: TRBV30
len: 16
j_gene: TRBJ2-3
d_gene: TRBD2
abundance: few
CDR3aa: CAWSLAGLAGGDTQYF
CDR3nt: TGTGCCTGGAGCCTTGCGGGACTAGCGGGAGGGGATACGCAGTATTTT

v_gene: TRBV27
len: 16
j_gene: TRBJ2-5
d_gene: TRBD1
abundance: few
CDR3aa: CASSLSISRGHETQYF
CDR3nt: TGTGCCAGCAGTTTATCGATCAGTAGGGGGCACGAGACCCAGTACTTC

v_gene: TRBV5-8
len: 13
j_gene: TRBJ1-5
d_gene: TRBD1
abundance: once
CDR3aa: CASSGEGARPQHF
CDR3nt: TGTGCCAGCAGCGGAGAGGGGGCCCGGCCCCAGCATTTT

v_gene: TRBV4-1
len: 11
j_gene: TRBJ2-3
d_gene: .
abundance: .
CDR3aa: CASVRSDRWYF
CDR3nt: TGCGCCAGCGTCCGAAGCGACCGTTGGTATTTT